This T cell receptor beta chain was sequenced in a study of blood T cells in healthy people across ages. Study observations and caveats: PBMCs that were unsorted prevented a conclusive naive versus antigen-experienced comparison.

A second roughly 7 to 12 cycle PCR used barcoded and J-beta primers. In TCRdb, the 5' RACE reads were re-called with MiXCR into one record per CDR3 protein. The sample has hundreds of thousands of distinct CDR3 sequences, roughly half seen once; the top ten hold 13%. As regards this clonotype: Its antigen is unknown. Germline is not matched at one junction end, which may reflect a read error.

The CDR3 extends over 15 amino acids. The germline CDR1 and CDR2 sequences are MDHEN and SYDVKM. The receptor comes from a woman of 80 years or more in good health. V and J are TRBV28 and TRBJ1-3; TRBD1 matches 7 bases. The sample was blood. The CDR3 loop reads CASSSQGGTGNAIYF. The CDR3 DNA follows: TGTGCCAGCAGTTCCCAGGGGGGGACGGGAAACGCCATATATTTT. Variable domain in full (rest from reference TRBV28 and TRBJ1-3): DVKVTQSSRYLVKRTGEKVFLECVQDMDHENMFWYRQDPGLGLRLIYFSYDVKMKEKGDIPEGYSVSREKKERFSLILESASTNQTSMYLCASSSQGGTGNAIYFGEGSWLTVV.